This T cell receptor (beta chain) emerged from a study of cytomegalovirus exposure and HLA in healthy donors. Comment on this clone: The antigen is undetermined.

Use of 60 Vbeta and 13 Jbeta primers characterized the PCR. Per the authors' pipeline: In a later analysis, 10 million to 11 million of approximately 80 million unique beta chains occurred in at least two donors. Generated by immunoSEQ multiplex PCR, the TCRdb table keeps only in-frame clones and is missing some. The V and J calls and clone size are taken from that table; D and trimming were inferred from the DNA. The data hold tens of thousands of clones, with 86% observed a single time. Likely unrecorded immune exposures existed in these nominally healthy donors. V was clipped by 8 bases and J by 1 base, with 16 bases between them. The CDR3 extends over 15 amino acids. Germline loops: CDR1 MNHEY, CDR2 SVGAGI. Regarding the study as a whole: Later on, an analysis tied about 17,000 TCR beta sequences to HLA alleles at 0.05 false discovery rate. In vitro confirmation showed three CMV-associated chains to be CMV antigen specific.

The chain links TRBV6-5 to TRBJ2-3; D may be TRBD1 (5 bases). What was sequenced was PBMCs. The receptor's source is a woman in her thirties or forties in good health and CMV-seropositive. The CDR3 DNA sequence: TGTGCCAGCCGGCCCGCAGGGCTGGGCACAGATACGCAGTATTTT. Its translation is CASRPAGLGTDTQYF.